The rows below give T cell receptor beta chains drawn from one sample of a study of graft-versus-host responses after intestinal transplantation. Their antigens remain unidentified. Assay: immunoSEQ multiplex PCR; the TCRdb copy retains only in-frame clones and omits some. The data show approximately 80,000 clones, roughly nine tenths seen once. This specimen consisted of unstimulated CD4+ T cells sorted from spleen or lymph node cells, obtained before intestinal transplant. The receptors come from a human donor who received an intestinal transplant. The CDR3 runs from the conserved cysteine through the conserved F or W. Fields, in order: D gene, V gene, clone size, J gene, CDR3 DNA, CDR3 protein. The D gene is left open where the match is weak. For some rows the clone size is stated as once, few or many, or as a class when expanded; others skip it.

D gene: NA; V gene: TRBV6-5; clone size: NA; J gene: TRBJ2-1; CDR3 DNA: TGTGCCAGCAGTTACCGGGTTAGACATGAGCAGTTCTTC; CDR3 protein: CASSYRVRHEQFF
D gene: TRBD1; V gene: TRBV29-1; clone size: NA; J gene: TRBJ2-7; CDR3 DNA: TGCAGCGTTAGACAGGGAAGGGCCTACGAGCAGTACTTC; CDR3 protein: CSVRQGRAYEQYF
D gene: TRBD1; V gene: TRBV5-1; clone size: NA; J gene: TRBJ2-7; CDR3 DNA: TGCGCCACCTCCTTAGGGGGCGCCGTCTACGAGCAGTACTTC; CDR3 protein: CATSLGGAVYEQYF
D gene: NA; V gene: TRBV30; clone size: NA; J gene: TRBJ1-1; CDR3 DNA: TGTGCCTGGAGTCAGGGGCTGAACACTGAAGCTTTCTTT; CDR3 protein: CAWSQGLNTEAFF
D gene: NA; V gene: TRBV6-5; clone size: NA; J gene: TRBJ1-1; CDR3 DNA: TGTGCCAGCCGACCTACTAGGGGAGGCACTGAAGCTTTCTTT; CDR3 protein: CASRPTRGGTEAFF
D gene: NA; V gene: TRBV6-5; clone size: NA; J gene: TRBJ1-1; CDR3 DNA: TGTGCCAGCAGTTACCTGGGAGGGAACACTGAAGCTTTCTTT; CDR3 protein: CASSYLGGNTEAFF
D gene: TRBD2; V gene: TRBV5-1; clone size: NA; J gene: TRBJ2-1; CDR3 DNA: TGCGCCAGCAGCTTGCGACTAGCGGGGTACAATGAGCAGTTCTTC; CDR3 protein: CASSLRLAGYNEQFF
D gene: TRBD1; V gene: TRBV27; clone size: NA; J gene: TRBJ1-2; CDR3 DNA: TGTGCCAGCAGCTGGACAGGGAGAGGCTACACCTTC; CDR3 protein: CASSWTGRGYTF
D gene: NA; V gene: TRBV4-2; clone size: NA; J gene: TRBJ1-3; CDR3 DNA: TGTGCCAGCAGCCAAGAGGGAGTCTACTCTGGAAACACCATATATTTT; CDR3 protein: CASSQEGVYSGNTIYF
D gene: NA; V gene: TRBV4-2; clone size: NA; J gene: TRBJ2-2; CDR3 DNA: TGTGCCAGCAGCCAAGATGTGTGGACTGGCACCGGGGAGCTGTTTTTT; CDR3 protein: CASSQDVWTGTGELFF
D gene: NA; V gene: TRBV6-1; clone size: NA; J gene: TRBJ2-3; CDR3 DNA: TGTGCCAGCAGGTCGGGAGCAGATACGCAGTATTTT; CDR3 protein: CASRSGADTQYF
D gene: TRBD1; V gene: TRBV28; clone size: NA; J gene: TRBJ1-2; CDR3 DNA: TGTGCCAGCAGGATTACAGGGGGCGCGAACGGCTACACCTTC; CDR3 protein: CASRITGGANGYTF
D gene: TRBD1; V gene: TRBV7-8; clone size: NA; J gene: TRBJ2-2; CDR3 DNA: TGTGCCAGCAGCTCAACAGGGGGTAACACCGGGGAGCTGTTTTTT; CDR3 protein: CASSSTGGNTGELFF
D gene: NA; V gene: TRBV28; clone size: NA; J gene: TRBJ1-1; CDR3 DNA: TGTGCCAGCAGTTTATGGATTTCCGGGGGGGACACTGAAGCTTTCTTT; CDR3 protein: CASSLWISGGDTEAFF
D gene: TRBD2; V gene: TRBV5-1; clone size: NA; J gene: TRBJ2-5; CDR3 DNA: TGCGCCAGCAGCGTCGGACTAGCGGGCTTGCAAGAGACCCAGTACTTC; CDR3 protein: CASSVGLAGLQETQYF
D gene: TRBD2; V gene: TRBV5-1; clone size: NA; J gene: TRBJ2-1; CDR3 DNA: TGCGCCAGCAATCTAGCGGGAGGCAATGAGCAGTTCTTC; CDR3 protein: CASNLAGGNEQFF
D gene: TRBD2; V gene: TRBV6-6; clone size: NA; J gene: TRBJ2-7; CDR3 DNA: TGTGCCAGCAGTTCTCCGGGACTAGTGACCTACGAGCAGTACTTC; CDR3 protein: CASSSPGLVTYEQYF
D gene: TRBD1; V gene: TRBV7-9; clone size: NA; J gene: TRBJ2-5; CDR3 DNA: TGTGCCAGCAGCTTTCCTGGGGGACAGGGGGCGTCGAAGACCCAGTACTTC; CDR3 protein: CASSFPGGQGASKTQYF
D gene: TRBD1; V gene: TRBV6-5; clone size: NA; J gene: TRBJ1-1; CDR3 DNA: TGTGCCAGCAGCCCCGGACAGGGACTCACTGAAGCTTTCTTT; CDR3 protein: CASSPGQGLTEAFF
D gene: NA; V gene: TRBV5-6; clone size: once; J gene: TRBJ2-5; CDR3 DNA: TGTGCCAGCAGTTGGAGAACGCAGGGAGGAGGAGAGACCCAGTACTTC; CDR3 protein: CASSWRTQGGGETQYF
D gene: NA; V gene: TRBV7-8; clone size: few; J gene: TRBJ2-7; CDR3 DNA: TGTGCCAGCAGCTTAGGGCTCAGGGACGAGCAGTACTTC; CDR3 protein: CASSLGLRDEQYF
D gene: NA; V gene: TRBV10-3; clone size: NA; J gene: TRBJ2-7; CDR3 DNA: TGTGCCATCAGTGAGGAGGGCGCCTTCTCCTACGAGCAGTACTTC; CDR3 protein: CAISEEGAFSYEQYF
D gene: NA; V gene: TRBV2; clone size: NA; J gene: TRBJ1-3; CDR3 DNA: TGTGCCAGCAGTGAGGCAGGGTACGGAAACACCATATATTTT; CDR3 protein: CASSEAGYGNTIYF
D gene: NA; V gene: TRBV2; clone size: NA; J gene: TRBJ2-1; CDR3 DNA: TGTGCCAGCAGTTTCCGACTGGGAGACAATGAGCAGTTCTTC; CDR3 protein: CASSFRLGDNEQFF
D gene: TRBD2; V gene: TRBV5-4; clone size: NA; J gene: TRBJ2-3; CDR3 DNA: TGTGCCAGCAGCCCGGGCTTCGCGGGGGTTAGCACAGATACGCAGTATTTT; CDR3 protein: CASSPGFAGVSTDTQYF
D gene: TRBD2; V gene: TRBV27; clone size: NA; J gene: TRBJ2-3; CDR3 DNA: TGTGCCAGCAGTTTAATTTCGGGAGCGGGAAGCACAGATACGCAGTATTTT; CDR3 protein: CASSLISGAGSTDTQYF
D gene: NA; V gene: TRBV28; clone size: NA; J gene: TRBJ2-1; CDR3 DNA: TGTGCCAGCAGTTCACCACAGGTTGGGAAAAATGAGCAGTTCTTC; CDR3 protein: CASSSPQVGKNEQFF
D gene: NA; V gene: TRBV28; clone size: NA; J gene: TRBJ1-1; CDR3 DNA: TGTGCCAGCAGTTCCCCGTGGAACACTGAAGCTTTCTTT; CDR3 protein: CASSSPWNTEAFF
D gene: TRBD1; V gene: TRBV6-5; clone size: NA; J gene: TRBJ2-2; CDR3 DNA: TGTGCCAGCAGAAGGGACAGGGACACCGGGGAGCTGTTTTTT; CDR3 protein: CASRRDRDTGELFF
D gene: TRBD1; V gene: TRBV6-1; clone size: NA; J gene: TRBJ1-5; CDR3 DNA: TGTGCCAGCAGTGTACTATCAGGGGGCGCAGGGGGTCAGCCCCAGCATTTT; CDR3 protein: CASSVLSGGAGGQPQHF
D gene: NA; V gene: TRBV5-1; clone size: NA; J gene: TRBJ1-2; CDR3 DNA: TGCGCCAGCAGCGTGTTAGGGGAAAGTGGCTATGGCTACACCTTC; CDR3 protein: CASSVLGESGYGYTF
D gene: TRBD1; V gene: TRBV5-4; clone size: NA; J gene: TRBJ1-1; CDR3 DNA: TGTGCCAGCAGCTTGGCCGCCGGGACAGGTACCAGGGGCACTGAAGCTTTCTTT; CDR3 protein: CASSLAAGTGTRGTEAFF
D gene: NA; V gene: TRBV10-2; clone size: NA; J gene: TRBJ2-3; CDR3 DNA: TGCGCCAGCAGTGAGGGCAGGGCAACGCAGTATTTT; CDR3 protein: CASSEGRATQYF
D gene: NA; V gene: TRBV6-5; clone size: NA; J gene: TRBJ2-7; CDR3 DNA: TGTGCCAGCAGGCAGGGGAGCTCCTACGAGCAGTACTTC; CDR3 protein: CASRQGSSYEQYF
D gene: TRBD2; V gene: TRBV5-1; clone size: NA; J gene: TRBJ2-7; CDR3 DNA: TGCGCCAGCAGCCCGCCACTCCCCGGGGGGAGCTCCTACGAGCAGTACTTC; CDR3 protein: CASSPPLPGGSSYEQYF
D gene: NA; V gene: TRBV28; clone size: once; J gene: TRBJ1-5; CDR3 DNA: TGTGCCAGCACCTTCGGGGGATTCAATCAGCCCCAGCATTTT; CDR3 protein: CASTFGGFNQPQHF
D gene: NA; V gene: TRBV15; clone size: NA; J gene: TRBJ1-1; CDR3 DNA: TGTGCCACCAGCAGAGATCATCTGGCAGGGAACACTGAAGCTTTCTTT; CDR3 protein: CATSRDHLAGNTEAFF
D gene: NA; V gene: TRBV18; clone size: NA; J gene: TRBJ1-2; CDR3 DNA: TGTGCCAGCTCACCTGGCGGGGGCACCTGGGGCTACACCTTC; CDR3 protein: CASSPGGGTWGYTF
D gene: NA; V gene: TRBV28; clone size: NA; J gene: TRBJ2-2; CDR3 DNA: TGTGCCAGCAGTTGGACTGTCTCGAACACCGGGGAGCTGTTTTTT; CDR3 protein: CASSWTVSNTGELFF
D gene: TRBD1; V gene: TRBV9; clone size: NA; J gene: TRBJ1-4; CDR3 DNA: TGTGCCAGCAGCGTAGGGGACAGGGCTAATGAAAAACTGTTTTTT; CDR3 protein: CASSVGDRANEKLFF
D gene: NA; V gene: TRBV18; clone size: NA; J gene: TRBJ1-2; CDR3 DNA: TGTGCCAGCTCACGTGACAGATTCTCCGAAGGCTACACCTTC; CDR3 protein: CASSRDRFSEGYTF
D gene: NA; V gene: TRBV5-4; clone size: NA; J gene: TRBJ1-1; CDR3 DNA: TGTGCCATCCGTACAGTTATGAACACTGAAGCTTTCTTT; CDR3 protein: CAIRTVMNTEAFF
D gene: NA; V gene: TRBV6-5; clone size: NA; J gene: TRBJ2-7; CDR3 DNA: TGTGCCAGCAGGCGACAGGTGATCTCCTACGAGCAGTACTTC; CDR3 protein: CASRRQVISYEQYF